The present T cell receptor (beta chain) was sequenced within a study of long-term antiretroviral therapy in people with HIV. Overall study results and limits: Increased diversity was seen after ART, yet it remained lower than in transplant donor controls. At every time point, clones expanded before ART dominated the repertoire. Data on ART adherence, viral resistance or therapy changes were unavailable. The study found narrower CDR3 length ranges in HIV repertoires than in controls.

This CDR3 comprises 13 residues. The V end was cut by 2 bases, the J end by 6 bases, with 5 bases between. Germline V gives CDR1 ENHRY, CDR2 SYGVKD. Comment on this clone: Its target is unknown.

Investigators performed immunoSEQ version v3.0 at survey level. Libraries were prepared by immunoSEQ multiplex PCR; TCRdb keeps only in-frame clonotypes and omits some of them. Here the sample spans more than 25,000 clones, around 97% being singletons. The material sequenced was unsorted PBMCs, taken 7.6 years after starting antiretroviral therapy. This sequence originates from a young man with HIV. The J gene is TRBJ1-6, the V gene TRBV10-3, with D hard to call. The CDR3 here is CAISEGPNSPLHF. CDR3 coding DNA: TGTGCCATCAGTGAGGGACCTAATTCACCCCTCCACTTT.